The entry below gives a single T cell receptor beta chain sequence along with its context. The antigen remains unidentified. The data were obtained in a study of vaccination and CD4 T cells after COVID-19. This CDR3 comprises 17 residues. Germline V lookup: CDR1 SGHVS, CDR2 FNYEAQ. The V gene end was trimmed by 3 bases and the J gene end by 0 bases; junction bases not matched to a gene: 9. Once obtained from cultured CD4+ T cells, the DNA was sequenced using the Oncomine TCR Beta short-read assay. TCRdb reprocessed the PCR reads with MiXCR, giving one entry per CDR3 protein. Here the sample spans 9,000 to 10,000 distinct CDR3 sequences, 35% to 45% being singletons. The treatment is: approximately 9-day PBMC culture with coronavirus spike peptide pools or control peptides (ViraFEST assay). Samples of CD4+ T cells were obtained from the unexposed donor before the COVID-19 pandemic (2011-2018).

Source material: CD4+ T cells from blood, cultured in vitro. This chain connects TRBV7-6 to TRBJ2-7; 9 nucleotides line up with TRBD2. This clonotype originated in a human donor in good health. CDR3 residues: CASSFGGRGGPSYEQYF. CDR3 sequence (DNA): TGTGCCAGCAGCTTCGGCGGGCGGGGGGGCCCCTCCTACGAGCAGTACTTC. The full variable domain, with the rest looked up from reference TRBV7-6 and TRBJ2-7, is GAGVSQSPRYKVTKRGQDVALRCDPISGHVSLYWYRQALGQGPEFLTYFNYEAQQDKSGLPNDRFSAERPEGSISTLTIQRTEQRDSAMYRCASSFGGRGGPSYEQYFGPGTRLTVT.